Each of the 26 T cell receptor beta chains below was sequenced from the same sample in a study of blood T cells in healthy people across ages. A second PCR of 7 to 11 cycles used a sample-barcoded 5' primer and a J-beta primer mix. TCRdb redid the calling of the 5' RACE reads with MiXCR, one entry per CDR3 protein. The data hold fewer than 2,000,000 distinct CDR3 sequences, with around 35% observed a single time. Material: blood. These receptors were obtained from a woman under 40 in good health.

The sample holds a few counts of this clonotype. This chain links TRBV7-3 with TRBJ2-4; a weak D match, TRBD1 (5 bases). V gave up 5 bases and J gave up 3 bases, with 17 bases separating them. Germline V gene sequence: CDR1 SGHTA, CDR2 FQGTGA. This CDR3 region has 16 residues. The CDR3 is CASSLPVDQGKNIQYF. The CDR3 coding sequence is TGTGCCAGCAGCCTACCGGTCGACCAGGGCAAAAACATTCAGTACTTC.

The chain recombines TRBV5-1 with TRBJ2-3; perhaps TRBD2 as D (5 bases). This CDR3 spans 12 amino acids. Between the trimmed V and J ends, which lost 5 bases and 10 bases, there was a span of 14 bases. Germline-derived CDR1 and CDR2 are SGHRS and YFSETQ. Here the CDR3 reads CASSPVEEAQYF. CDR3 nucleotides: TGCGCCAGCAGTCCGGTGGAGGAGGCGCAGTATTTT.

The chain links TRBV9 to TRBJ2-3; D may be TRBD1 (6 bases). V lost 6 bases, J lost 5 bases, and 16 bases lay in between. From germline, CDR1 is SGDLS and CDR2 YYNGEE. The CDR3 covers 14 residues. The CDR3 DNA reads TGTGCCAGCACCATGGGGGCGAGGAGAGATACGCAGTATTTT. Translating it yields CASTMGARRDTQYF.

The chain carries TRBV15 and TRBJ2-5; tentatively, D is TRBD2 (6 bases). The V end lost 0 bases, the J end lost 7 bases, and 12 bases lay between the germline ends. This CDR3 region has 14 residues. The germline V gene encodes CDR1 LNHNV and CDR2 YYDKDF (reference sequence). CDR3 protein: CATSRDPGTGTQYF. As DNA, the CDR3 is TGTGCCACCAGCAGAGATCCTGGGACTGGGACCCAGTACTTC. The whole variable domain, remainder taken from reference TRBV15 and TRBJ2-5, is DAMVIQNPRYQVTQFGKPVTLSCSQTLNHNVMYWYQQKSSQAPKLLFHYYDKDFNNEADTPDNFQSRRPNTSFCFLDIRSPGLGDTAMYLCATSRDPGTGTQYFGPGTRLLVL.

A few counts support this clonotype. The V and J genes are TRBV20-1 and TRBJ1-2, with no clear D. Germline V CDR1 and CDR2: DFQATT, SNEGSKA (reference sequence). The CDR3 loop spans 9 amino acids. The V end lost 7 bases, the J end lost 8 bases, and 8 bases lay between the germline ends. The CDR3 bases are TGCAGTGTTCAGCCAGGCTACACCTTC. Translating gives CSVQPGYTF.

The CDR3 sequence is CASRTRGSSYNEQFF. The CDR3 bases are TGTGCCAGCCGAACCCGTGGGAGCTCCTACAATGAGCAGTTCTTC. The rearrangement uses TRBV6-6 and TRBJ2-1; D may be TRBD2 (5 bases). The CDR3 is 15 residues long. Trimming took off 8 bases at V and 0 bases at J, with 14 bases between the two ends. Germline V gene lookup returns CDR1 MNHNY and CDR2 SVGAGI (reference sequence).

The chain has TRBV25-1 and TRBJ1-2, with a weak D call TRBD1 (6 bases). The V and J ends lost 6 bases and 5 bases respectively, with 16 bases between them. CDR1 MGHDK and CDR2 SYGVNS come from the germline V gene. CDR3 length equals 14 residues. The CDR3 DNA follows: TGTGCCAGCAGGCCCCGGACAGCCTGTTATGGCTACACCTTC. Amino acid sequence: CASRPRTACYGYTF.

Notes on this clonotype: Just one base apart from a much larger clone, this may be a read error. The chain links TRBV28 to TRBJ1-5; D not certain. V gave up 4 bases and J gave up 5 bases, with 15 bases separating them. Looked up from germline, CDR1 is MDHEN and CDR2 is SYDVKM. This CDR3 has 15 amino acids. The CDR3 DNA sequence: TGTGCCAGCAGTTCCGTGGGCGGGAACGATCAGCCCCAGCATTTT. This translates into CASSSVGGNDQPQHF.

This clonotype was seen a handful of times. The chain has TRBV5-1 and TRBJ2-3; the match to TRBD2 covers 10 bases. This CDR3 is 16 amino acids long. Germline CDR1 reads SGHRS; CDR2 reads YFSETQ. After removal of 4 bases from V and 0 bases from J, the junction contained 5 bases not matched to a gene. As DNA, the CDR3 is TGCGCCAGCAGCAACAGACTAGCGGGCAGCACAGATACGCAGTATTTT. Protein: CASSNRLAGSTDTQYF.

The chain combines TRBV6-6 with TRBJ2-3; 7 bases match TRBD2. The V segment lost 5 bases and the J segment 2 bases; nucleotides outside the gene matches: 7. The CDR3 covers 15 residues. The germline CDR1 and CDR2 sequences are MNHNY and SVGAGI (reference sequence). The CDR3 loop is CASSLGTTFTDTQYF. The CDR3 DNA reads as TGTGCCAGCAGTCTCGGGACTACCTTCACAGATACGCAGTATTTT.

This chain uses TRBV5-6 with TRBJ2-1; 7 bases match TRBD2. Trimming at V came to 5 bases and at J to 1 base, leaving 3 bases not matched to a gene. CDR3 length: 14 amino acids. The germline gives CDR1 SGHDT, CDR2 YYEEEE. The CDR3 here is CASRVRESYNEQFF. CDR3 nucleotide sequence: TGTGCCAGCAGAGTGCGGGAGTCCTACAATGAGCAGTTCTTC.

This clonotype was recorded at least ten times. The chain carries TRBV20-1 and TRBJ2-3, with D tentatively TRBD1 (5 bases). The CDR3 is made up of 17 amino acids. Germline V gene lookup returns CDR1 DFQATT and CDR2 SNEGSKA (reference sequence). With 2 bases removed from V and 0 bases from J, the gap between germline ends came to 18 bases. CDR3 in amino acids: CSARTGFRQSSTDTQYF. The CDR3 region has the DNA TGCAGTGCTAGAACCGGGTTTAGACAGTCTAGCACAGATACGCAGTATTTT.

This clonotype was observed a handful of times. The chain employs TRBV6-2 or TRBV6-3 and TRBJ1-5; a possible D gene is TRBD1 (5 bases). CDR1 and CDR2 (germline): MNHEY, SVGEGT. The CDR3 runs to 14 residues. Trimming stripped 8 bases from V and 0 bases from J, with 11 bases between. CDR3 DNA: TGTGCCAGCTCAATCGGGGGTAGCAATCAGCCCCAGCATTTT. As protein: CASSIGGSNQPQHF.

This clonotype was found a few times. The chain uses TRBV20-1 and TRBJ2-7; 8 bases line up with TRBD2. The CDR3 extends over 16 amino acids. Germline CDR1 reads DFQATT; CDR2 reads SNEGSKA (reference sequence). With V trimmed by 2 bases and J by 3 bases, 12 bases remained unmatched. CDR3 sequence (DNA): TGCAGTGCTAGACCCCGGATAGCGGGAAACCTCTACGAGCAGTACTTC. This encodes CSARPRIAGNLYEQYF.

The rearrangement uses TRBV5-1 and TRBJ2-7, with 9 bases aligning to TRBD1. The V segment lost 4 bases and the J segment 5 bases; nucleotides outside the gene matches: 10. CDR3 length: 15 amino acids. Germline-derived CDR1 and CDR2 are SGHRS and YFSETQ. As DNA, the CDR3 is TGCGCCAGCAGCACCTCCGGGACAGGGTGGCACGAGCAGTACTTC. It encodes CASSTSGTGWHEQYF.

This clonotype was detected a few times. The chain joins TRBV7-3 to TRBJ2-7, with 11 bases aligning to TRBD2. This CDR3 has 15 amino acids. Trimming took 5 bases from V and 2 from J; bases not matched to a gene: 5. In germline, CDR1 is SGHTA, CDR2 FQGTGA. As DNA, the CDR3 is TGTGCCAGCAGCATCCTAGCGGGGGGTCCCTACGAGCAGTACTTC. It yields the protein CASSILAGGPYEQYF.

The V call is TRBV5-6, the J call TRBJ2-1; TRBD1 matches at 7 bases. Looked up from germline, CDR1 is SGHDT and CDR2 is YYEEEE. The V and J ends lost 4 bases and 9 bases, in that order; junction bases with no gene match: 7. CDR3 length: 13 residues. CDR3 sequence: CASSRTGWSEQFF. Written as DNA, the CDR3 is TGTGCCAGCAGCCGGACAGGCTGGAGTGAGCAGTTCTTC. The full variable domain, with the rest looked up from reference TRBV5-6 and TRBJ2-1, is DAGVTQSPTHLIKTRGQQVTLRCSPKSGHDTVSWYQQALGQGPQFIFQYYEEEERQRGNFPDRFSGHQFPNYSSELNVNALLLGDSALYLCASSRTGWSEQFFGPGTRLTVL.

The chain has TRBV20-1 and TRBJ2-7, with 10 nucleotides matching TRBD2. The CDR3 is made up of 15 amino acids. CDR1 and CDR2 from the germline V gene are DFQATT and SNEGSKA (reference sequence). The trim removed 3 bases at V and 1 base at J, leaving 6 bases unmatched. CDR3 coding DNA: TGCAGTGCTAGCGAACTAGCGGGATGGTCCTACGAGCAGTACTTC. This sequence encodes CSASELAGWSYEQYF.

The J gene is TRBJ1-2, the V gene TRBV21-1; the D call TRBD1 from the table was never checked on the DNA. TRBV21-1 is a recognized pseudogene. The CDR3 spans 15 residues. The CDR3 spells CASSAWTLPQCGYTF. In DNA, the CDR3 is TGTGCCAGCAGCGCTTGGACACTTCCCCAGTGTGGCTACACCTTC.

This clonotype was picked up a small number of times. The chain combines TRBV18 with TRBJ2-4; D is unclear. CDR3 size: 15 residues. Germline lookup yields CDR1 KGHSH and CDR2 LQKENI. V was clipped by 2 bases and J by 13 bases, with 21 bases between them. CDR3 bases: TGTGCCAGCTCACCAGGTCAAACAGACCTTATAGAGCAGTACTTC. It translates to CASSPGQTDLIEQYF.

This clonotype was picked up a small number of times. It may be a read error: a sequence one base away is much more abundant. The chain is built from TRBV13 and TRBJ2-5; 12 bases fit TRBD2. The junction had 3 bases not matched to a gene; V was cut back by 0 bases and J by 10 bases. Germline CDR1 is PRHDT and CDR2 is FYEKMQ (reference sequence). This CDR3 has 14 residues. The DNA for the CDR3 is TGTGCCAGCAGCTTAGGGCTAGCGGGGGGGAGCCAGTACTTC. Its protein is CASSLGLAGGSQYF.

This clonotype appeared many times. Its ends do not fully match the called genes, so a read error is possible. The genes are TRBV18 and TRBJ1-2, with 7 bases fitting TRBD1. CDR3 size: 14 residues. Per germline, CDR1 KGHSH and CDR2 LQKENI. In DNA form, the CDR3 reads TGCGCCAGCAGCCGGGACAGAGCTAACTATGGCTACACCTTC. Protein: CASSRDRANYGYTF. The variable domain in full, completed from reference TRBV18 and TRBJ1-2, reads NAGVMQNPRHLVRRRGQEARLRCSPMKGHSHVYWYRQLPEEGLKFMVYLQKENIIDESGMPKERFSAEFPKEGPSILRIQQVVRGDSAAYFCASSRDRANYGYTFGSGTRLTVV.

The V gene is TRBV11-2, the J gene TRBJ2-1; 7 nucleotides line up with TRBD2. V shed 4 bases, J shed 8 bases, and the junction held 14 bases outside the gene matches. The CDR3 is 16 amino acids. Germline assignment: CDR1 SGHAT and CDR2 FQNNGV. CDR3 nucleotides: TGTGCCAGCAGCTCGGCAGCGGGATCCGTCGTGGATGAGCAGTTCTTC. This sequence encodes CASSSAAGSVVDEQFF. The complete variable domain, with remaining parts taken from reference TRBV11-2 and TRBJ2-1, reads EAGVAQSPRYKIIEKRQSVAFWCNPISGHATLYWYQQILGQGPKLLIQFQNNGVVDDSQLPKDRFSAERLKGVDSTLKIQPAKLEDSAVYLCASSSAAGSVVDEQFFGPGTRLTVL.

The chain links TRBV6-1 to TRBJ2-1; the D gene is possibly TRBD2 (6 bases). The J call may be incorrect, as the DNA end agrees better with TRBJ2-7. The CDR3 contains 17 residues. Germline values: CDR1 MNHNS, CDR2 SASEGT. DNA for the CDR3: TGTGCCAGCAGTGAAGCGCAAGTCGCGGGGACCCCTTACGAGCAGTACTTC. Amino acids: CASSEAQVAGTPYEQYF.

This clonotype was counted between two and nine times. The chain employs TRBV7-9 and TRBJ2-1; TRBD2 aligns across 9 bases. The germline V gene encodes CDR1 SEHNR and CDR2 FQNEAQ (reference sequence). V dropped 0 bases and J dropped 0; count of bases not matched to a gene: 12. This CDR3 region has 20 residues. The CDR3 reads CASSLAKPSGRLSSYNEQFF. The CDR3 bases are TGTGCCAGCAGCTTAGCGAAACCGAGCGGGAGGCTCAGCTCCTACAATGAGCAGTTCTTC.

Comments on this clonotype: A much bigger clone sits one base away, suggesting this may be a read error. The chain is built from TRBV12-3 or TRBV12-4 and TRBJ1-1, with 8 bases lining up with TRBD1. The J segment lost 5 bases and the V segment lost 3 bases, leaving 5 bases of the junction unmatched. CDR3 length: 14 amino acids. The CDR3 coding sequence is TGTGCCAGCAGTTTTTCGGACAGGGTGACTGAAGCTTTCTTT. Encoded protein: CASSFSDRVTEAFF.